The 25 T cell receptor beta chains below come from one sample, sequenced in a study of blood T cell repertoires in COVID-19. Measured with immunoSEQ multiplex PCR; TCRdb has only the in-frame clones, and not every one. The table includes around 500,000 clones, about nine tenths detected once. Sequenced material: PBMCs or T cells enriched from blood (not recorded which). The source of these receptors is a woman aged 60 to 75 who had recovered from COVID-19.

The chain is built from TRBV11-2 and TRBJ2-6; TRBD2 is a possible D gene (6 bases). The germline V gene encodes CDR1 SGHAT and CDR2 FQNNGV. Trimming removed 6 bases at V and 1 base at J, with 19 bases between. The CDR3 consists of 18 residues. In nucleotides, the CDR3 is TGTGCCAGCAGAACCCCGGGACTCCCATTGTCTGGGGCCAACGTCCTGACTTTC. This translates into CASRTPGLPLSGANVLTF. The variable domain in full, with the rest retrieved from reference TRBV11-2 and TRBJ2-6, is EAGVAQSPRYKIIEKRQSVAFWCNPISGHATLYWYQQILGQGPKLLIQFQNNGVVDDSQLPKDRFSAERLKGVDSTLKIQPAKLEDSAVYLCASRTPGLPLSGANVLTFGAGSRLTVL.

The gene calls are TRBV9 and TRBJ1-6; weak D call: TRBD1 (6 bases). Trimming removed 0 bases from V and 10 bases from J, with 8 bases in between. The CDR3 spans 13 residues. Germline V gene lookup returns CDR1 SGDLS and CDR2 YYNGEE. The CDR3 sequence is CASSVGTDSPLHF. The CDR3 nucleotides read TGTGCCAGCAGCGTAGGGACAGACTCACCCCTCCACTTT.

Only one count was recorded for this clone. This chain uses TRBV13 with TRBJ1-1; a possible D gene is TRBD1 (6 bases). CDR1 is PRHDT and CDR2 is FYEKMQ in the germline V gene (reference sequence). Trimming removed 2 bases from V and 0 bases from J, with 13 bases in between. This CDR3 contains 16 residues. The CDR3 DNA sequence: TGTGCCAGCAGCTTATCCGAAGGACAGTTGAACACTGAAGCTTTCTTT. Residues: CASSLSEGQLNTEAFF.

The chain links TRBV10-1 to TRBJ2-2; unclear D gene. The CDR3 loop spans 11 amino acids. In germline, CDR1 is WNHNN, CDR2 SYGVQD (reference sequence). The germline V and J ends were trimmed by 6 bases and 8 bases, with 7 bases remaining between them. The CDR3 nucleotides read TGCGCCAGCAGCTCCAGGGGGGAGCTGTTTTTT. It translates to CASSSRGELFF.

This chain connects TRBV10-3 to TRBJ1-6, with D possibly TRBD1 on 5 matching bases. The V gene's germline CDR1 is ENHRY and CDR2 SYGVKD. Trimming shortened V by 6 bases and J by 0 bases, and 6 bases separated the two germline ends. CDR3 length: 14 residues. CDR3 protein: CAISDSSYNSPLHF. CDR3 in DNA: TGTGCCATCAGCGACAGCTCCTATAATTCACCCCTCCACTTT.

V usage is TRBV5-1 and J usage is TRBJ1-2; possibly TRBD1 for D (5 bases). The CDR3 spans 14 residues. The V end lost 1 base, the J end lost 8 bases, and 15 bases lay between the germline ends. Germline CDR1 SGHRS, CDR2 YFSETQ. CDR3 residues: CASSLPQAPRGYTF. CDR3 DNA sequence: TGCGCCAGCAGCTTGCCACAGGCCCCTCGCGGCTACACCTTC.

CDR3 coding DNA: TGTGCCAGCAGCTTACGGCCCCGGGAGAAGGGCTATGGCTACACCTTC. Amino acid sequence: CASSLRPREKGYGYTF. V is TRBV11-3 and J is TRBJ1-2; D remains ambiguous. Germline CDR1 is SGHNT and CDR2 is YENEEA. V shed 2 bases and J shed 4 bases, with 17 bases lying between them. This CDR3 spans 16 amino acids. The full variable domain, with the rest looked up from reference TRBV11-3 and TRBJ1-2, is EAGVVQSPRYKIIEKKQPVAFWCNPISGHNTLYWYLQNLGQGPELLIRYENEEAVDDSQLPKDRFSAERLKGVDSTLKIQPAELGDSAVYLCASSLRPREKGYGYTFGSGTRLTVV.

This clone was counted a single time. The rearrangement uses TRBV3-1 (or the pseudogene TRBV3-2) and TRBJ1-6; 9 bases line up with TRBD1. The CDR3 spans 15 residues. The V segment lost 2 bases and the J segment 10 bases; nucleotides outside the gene matches: 6. Germline-derived CDR1 and CDR2 are LGHDT and YNNKEL (reference sequence). CDR3 loop: CASSQFRDRVSPLHF. Written as DNA, the CDR3 is TGTGCCAGCAGCCAATTCCGGGACAGGGTCTCACCCCTCCACTTT.

The gene calls are TRBV6-1 and TRBJ1-6, with 9 positions matching TRBD1. Germline CDR1 MNHNS, CDR2 SASEGT. Unmatched junction bases numbered 8, after V lost 1 base and J lost 10 bases. The CDR3 sequence is 16 residues long. CDR3 DNA sequence: TGTGCCAGCAGTGAAGTGGGGACAGGGCTGCGATCACCCCTCCACTTT. This codes for CASSEVGTGLRSPLHF.

The J gene is TRBJ1-1, the V gene TRBV19; D possibly corresponds to TRBD1 (5 bases). This CDR3 is 18 amino acids long. Per the germline V gene, CDR1 is LNHDA and CDR2 is SQIVND (reference sequence). V was cut by 5 bases and J by 0 bases, with 22 bases left in between. The CDR3 is CASSFGGSLLLLNTEAFF. For the CDR3, the DNA is TGTGCCAGTAGTTTCGGGGGATCCCTCCTACTACTGAACACTGAAGCTTTCTTT.

For this clone: Other nucleotide sequences in the sample specify the same CDR3. The chain joins TRBV5-1 to TRBJ1-3; maybe TRBD1 (6 bases). CDR1 SGHRS and CDR2 YFSETQ come from the germline V gene. The CDR3 sequence is 14 residues long. Between the trimmed V and J ends, which lost 2 bases and 4 bases, there was a span of 10 bases. CDR3 DNA sequence: TGCGCCAGCAGCTTAGGGGGACTAGGAAACACCATATATTTT. Its translation: CASSLGGLGNTIYF.

The rearrangement links TRBV30 to TRBJ1-2; the match to TRBD1 covers 7 bases. The trim removed 4 bases at V and 5 bases at J, leaving 7 bases unmatched. The CDR3 has 13 amino acids. The V gene's germline CDR1 is GTSNPN and CDR2 SVGIG (reference sequence). The CDR3 coding sequence is TGTGCCTGGAACAGACAGGGTTGGTATGGCTACACCTTC. Its translation is CAWNRQGWYGYTF.

The table lists this clone with a count of one. The chain links TRBV6-5 to TRBJ2-5, with D hard to call. The germline V and J ends were trimmed by 0 bases and 5 bases, with 13 bases remaining between them. CDR3 length: 15 amino acids. Germline CDR1 is MNHEY and CDR2 is SVGAGI. CDR3 residues: CASSYSLSGRETQYF. Written as DNA, the CDR3 is TGTGCCAGCAGTTACTCGCTATCGGGTCGGGAGACCCAGTACTTC.

This chain joins TRBV6-5 and TRBJ2-3; D is unresolved. Looked up from germline, CDR1 is MNHEY and CDR2 is SVGAGI. The length of the CDR3 is 14 residues. Trimming cost V 8 bases and J 8 bases, with 20 bases left between them. For the CDR3, the DNA is TGTGCCAGCCAGGTCCCGGCCCGTCGTGGTACGCAGTATTTT. Translated, it gives CASQVPARRGTQYF.

This clone has a single count. The J gene is TRBJ1-2, the V gene TRBV28; 9 nucleotides align to TRBD1. The CDR3 extends over 14 amino acids. Germline values: CDR1 MDHEN, CDR2 SYDVKM. V gave up 3 bases and J gave up 8 bases; unmatched junction bases: 7. CDR3 in amino acids: CASSLDRGGWGYTF. Here the CDR3 DNA reads TGTGCCAGCAGTTTGGACAGGGGTGGTTGGGGCTACACCTTC.

The chain recombines TRBV19 with TRBJ1-2; 7 nucleotides match TRBD1. The junction had 3 bases not matched to a gene; V was cut back by 9 bases and J by 5 bases. Germline V lookup: CDR1 LNHDA, CDR2 SQIVND (reference sequence). This CDR3 is built from 11 residues. The chain's CDR3 is CASRQGYGYTF. The CDR3 coding sequence is TGTGCCAGCCGACAGGGATATGGCTACACCTTC.

The V gene is TRBV6-1, the J gene TRBJ2-1, with 8 positions matching TRBD1. Germline CDR1 is MNHNS and CDR2 is SASEGT. CDR3 length equals 16 residues. The V and J ends lost 2 bases and 2 bases, in that order; junction bases with no gene match: 5. The CDR3 DNA reads as TGTGCCAGCAGTGAAAAGGTACAGGGGGCCTACAATGAGCAGTTCTTC. This gives the protein CASSEKVQGAYNEQFF.

There are many counts of this clone. The CDR3 sequence is CASSQATGNPASSPLHF. DNA for the CDR3: TGTGCCAGCTCACAAGCAACAGGGAACCCCGCGTCTTCACCCCTCCACTTT. The J gene is TRBJ1-6, the V gene TRBV18, with a weak D call TRBD1 (6 bases). The CDR3 is made up of 17 amino acids. Trimming left V 4 bases short and J 9 bases short, with 22 bases between. Germline assignment: CDR1 KGHSH and CDR2 LQKENI.

The chain employs TRBV3-1 (or the pseudogene TRBV3-2) and TRBJ2-7; 8 nucleotides align to TRBD1. CDR1 and CDR2 (germline): LGHDT, YNNKEL (reference sequence). This CDR3 has 15 residues. Losses at the gene ends were 2 bases for V and 6 bases for J; bases not matched to a gene: 9. CDR3: CASSQQDRVGGEQYF. CDR3 DNA sequence: TGTGCCAGCAGCCAACAGGACAGGGTTGGGGGCGAGCAGTACTTC.

The rearrangement joins TRBV18 to TRBJ1-3, with 7 positions matching TRBD1. The CDR3 has 16 residues. With 3 bases clipped from V and 2 bases from J, the junction kept 7 bases outside the gene matches. Germline values: CDR1 KGHSH, CDR2 LQKENI. CDR3: CASSPLGTDTGNTIYF. CDR3 in DNA: TGTGCCAGCTCACCTTTAGGGACAGATACTGGAAACACCATATATTTT.

The chain couples TRBV5-1 to TRBJ1-1, with TRBD1 matching 10 bases. V trimming: 4 bases; J trimming: 0 bases; junction bases outside the gene matches: 6. This CDR3 is 16 amino acids long. Germline V gives CDR1 SGHRS, CDR2 YFSETQ. CDR3 in DNA: TGCGCCAGCAGCCCGGACAGGGGGTCTATGAACACTGAAGCTTTCTTT. Translating gives CASSPDRGSMNTEAFF. Full variable domain (missing parts from reference TRBV5-1 and TRBJ1-1): KAGVTQTPRYLIKTRGQQVTLSCSPISGHRSVSWYQQTPGQGLQFLFEYFSETQRNKGNFPGRFSGRQFSNSRSEMNVSTLELGDSALYLCASSPDRGSMNTEAFFGQGTRLTVV.

The chain combines TRBV7-8 with TRBJ2-7, with D perhaps matching TRBD1 (5 bases). The CDR3 contains 11 residues. CDR1 and CDR2 (germline): SGHVS, FQNEAQ. Between the trimmed V and J ends, which lost 4 bases and 9 bases, there was a span of 10 bases. CDR3 region: CASSSTGSQYF. The CDR3 nucleotides are TGTGCCAGCAGCTCAACAGGATCGCAGTACTTC.

The chain is built from TRBV7-2 and TRBJ1-4; D might be TRBD1 (5 bases). The CDR3 is made up of 12 amino acids. V gave up 5 bases and J gave up 11 bases, with 12 bases separating them. The germline gives CDR1 SGHTA, CDR2 FQGNSA. The CDR3 DNA reads TGTGCCAGCAGCCCGCAGGGAGGGAAACTGTTTTTT. Its translation: CASSPQGGKLFF.

This clone was picked up one time. This rearrangement joins TRBV9 to TRBJ1-5; no firm D call. Trimming took off 6 bases at V and 0 bases at J, with 10 bases between the two ends. Germline CDR1 reads SGDLS; CDR2 reads YYNGEE. This CDR3 comprises 14 residues. CDR3 amino acids: CASTLPNSNQPQHF. In DNA, the CDR3 is TGTGCCAGCACCCTGCCTAATAGCAATCAGCCCCAGCATTTT.

The chain joins TRBV28 to TRBJ1-1, with no clear D. V was pared by 3 bases and J by 1 base, with 9 bases between. This CDR3 region has 14 residues. CDR1 and CDR2 (germline): MDHEN, SYDVKM. The CDR3 DNA follows: TGTGCCAGCAGTTTTGGAGAGAGGAACACTGAAGCTTTCTTT. This sequence encodes CASSFGERNTEAFF.